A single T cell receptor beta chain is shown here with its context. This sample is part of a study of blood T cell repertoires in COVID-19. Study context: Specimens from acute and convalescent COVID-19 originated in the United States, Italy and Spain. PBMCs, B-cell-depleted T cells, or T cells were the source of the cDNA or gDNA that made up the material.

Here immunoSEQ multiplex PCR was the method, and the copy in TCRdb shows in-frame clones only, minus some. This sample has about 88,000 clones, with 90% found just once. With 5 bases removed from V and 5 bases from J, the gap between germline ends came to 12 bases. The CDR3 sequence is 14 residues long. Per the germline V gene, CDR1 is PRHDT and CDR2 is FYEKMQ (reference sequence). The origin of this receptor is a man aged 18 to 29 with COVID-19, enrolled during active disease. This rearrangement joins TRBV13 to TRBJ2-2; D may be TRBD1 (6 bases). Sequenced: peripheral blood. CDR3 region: CASSLPGQTGELFF. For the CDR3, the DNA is TGTGCCAGCAGCCTTCCTGGACAGACCGGGGAGCTGTTTTTT. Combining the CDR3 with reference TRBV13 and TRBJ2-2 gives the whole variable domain AAGVIQSPRHLIKEKRETATLKCYPIPRHDTVYWYQQGPGQDPQFLISFYEKMQSDKGSIPDRFSAQQFSDYHSELNMSSLELGDSALYFCASSLPGQTGELFFGEGSRLTVL.